A single sample gave rise to the 17 T cell receptor beta chains below, sequenced in a study of neurological immune-mediated disorders. TCRdb ran MiXCR on the 5' RACE reads and lists one entry per CDR3 protein. The profile shows roughly 100,000 distinct CDR3 sequences, less than 14% of them singletons. Time point of the sample: longitudinal time-point 3. Sequencing was performed on PBMCs. Receptors were obtained from a female donor with HTLV-1-associated myelopathy (HAM/TSP).

In its sample, this clonotype was seen many times. The V and J genes are TRBV20-1 and TRBJ1-3; D is uncertain. Germline V gene data show CDR1 as DFQATT and CDR2 as SNEGSKA (reference sequence). Trimming stripped 1 base from V and 3 bases from J, with 10 bases between. The CDR3 consists of 14 residues. The DNA for the CDR3 is TGCAGTGCTAGAGTGGAGGGAATTGGAAACACCATATATTTT. Its translation: CSARVEGIGNTIYF.

The rearrangement joins TRBV20-1 to TRBJ2-3; D is ambiguous. The germline V gene has CDR1 DFQATT and CDR2 SNEGSKA (reference sequence). The germline V and J ends were trimmed by 3 bases and 2 bases, with 6 bases remaining between them. The CDR3 contains 12 residues. This CDR3 reads CSASITTDTQYF. CDR3 sequence (DNA): TGCAGTGCTAGCATAACCACAGATACGCAGTATTTT.

This clonotype was seen at least ten times. The chain recombines TRBV3-1 with TRBJ2-7; D unresolved. The germline gives CDR1 LGHDT, CDR2 YNNKEL (reference sequence). V was clipped by 0 bases and J by 4 bases, with 10 bases between them. The CDR3 has 14 residues. CDR3 in DNA: TGTGCCAGCAGCCAAGATCTCTCGCGGTACGAGCAGTACTTC. It specifies CASSQDLSRYEQYF.

This clonotype appeared many times. The V call is TRBV5-1, the J call TRBJ2-3; the match to TRBD1 covers 10 bases. Germline CDR1 and CDR2: SGHRS and YFSETQ. Trimming at V came to 4 bases and at J to 4 bases, leaving 9 bases not matched to a gene. The CDR3 has 16 amino acids. The DNA for the CDR3 is TGCGCCAGCAGCGAAGACAGGGGGCAGTTTGCAGATACGCAGTATTTT. This sequence encodes CASSEDRGQFADTQYF.

This clonotype showed up many times. The chain combines TRBV28 with TRBJ2-2, with D tentatively TRBD1 (5 bases). The length of the CDR3 is 14 residues. Germline CDR1 reads MDHEN; CDR2 reads SYDVKM. The ends were cut back, 8 bases at V and 0 bases at J, with 10 bases in the middle. The CDR3 spells CASGPGTNTGELFF. CDR3 nucleotides: TGTGCCAGCGGCCCAGGGACGAACACCGGGGAGCTGTTTTTT.

This clonotype was counted many times. The V call is TRBV20-1, the J call TRBJ1-3; D remains ambiguous. Germline V CDR1 and CDR2: DFQATT, SNEGSKA (reference sequence). The length of the CDR3 is 11 residues. Trimming cost V 0 bases and J 3 bases, with 0 bases left between them. The CDR3 spells CSARDGNTIYF. The CDR3 DNA reads TGCAGTGCTAGAGATGGAAACACCATATATTTT.

This clonotype was recorded at least ten times. J is TRBJ1-1 and V is TRBV5-6; the D gene is possibly TRBD1 (6 bases). The length of the CDR3 is 15 residues. Trimming cost V 4 bases and J 5 bases, with 18 bases left between them. The germline V gene has CDR1 SGHDT and CDR2 YYEEEE. DNA of the CDR3: TGTGCCAGCAGCGATACAGGGATGGGTGGAACTGAAGCTTTCTTT. Residues: CASSDTGMGGTEAFF.

Concerning this clonotype itself: This may arise from a read error, as a much more abundant clone is one base away. The chain combines TRBV5-1 with TRBJ2-7, with D possibly called TRBD1 or TRBD2 (5 bases each). Germline loops: CDR1 SGHRS, CDR2 YFSETQ. CDR3 length: 13 residues. V dropped 7 bases and J dropped 2 bases, with 13 bases sitting between them. CDR3 in amino acids: CASLRDQTYEQYF. DNA for the CDR3: TGCGCCAGCCTCCGGGACCAAACCTACGAGCAGTACTTC.

This clonotype was recorded many times. The chain joins TRBV10-2 to TRBJ1-5, with D possibly matching TRBD1 (6 bases). The CDR3 is made up of 13 amino acids. Trimming took off 8 bases at V and 4 bases at J, with 12 bases between the two ends. Germline V gene lookup returns CDR1 WSHSY and CDR2 SAAADI. CDR3 nucleotides: TGCGCCAGCCAGGGACAAGTTAATCAGCCCCAGCATTTT. It is translated as CASQGQVNQPQHF.

This clonotype has ten or more counts. J is TRBJ1-5 and V is TRBV28, with D tentatively TRBD1 (5 bases). V was cut by 6 bases and J by 4 bases, with 10 bases left in between. Germline V gives CDR1 MDHEN, CDR2 SYDVKM. The CDR3 sequence is 13 residues long. The CDR3 nucleotides are TGTGCCAGCAGGAGACAGATAAATCAGCCCCAGCATTTT. Protein product: CASRRQINQPQHF.

CDR3 residues: CAISQPIDTQYF. Here the CDR3 DNA reads TGTGCCATCAGTCAACCTATAGATACGCAGTATTTT. The rearrangement uses TRBV10-3 and TRBJ2-3; D gene unclear. This CDR3 is 12 amino acids long. Germline-derived CDR1 and CDR2 are ENHRY and SYGVKD. V shed 5 bases and J shed 5 bases, with 8 bases lying between them.

The rearrangement links TRBV7-9 to TRBJ2-7; no clear D gene. Trimming pared 5 bases from V and 0 bases from J, leaving 11 bases between. Germline V gene lookup returns CDR1 SEHNR and CDR2 FQNEAQ (reference sequence). The CDR3 sequence is 14 residues long. This CDR3 is CASSSMDGSYEQYF. The DNA of the CDR3 is TGTGCCAGCAGCAGCATGGACGGCTCCTACGAGCAGTACTTC.

The table lists this clonotype with many counts. The V and J genes are TRBV5-6 and TRBJ2-3; 10 bases line up with TRBD2. CDR1 and CDR2 from the germline V gene are SGHDT and YYEEEE. Unmatched junction bases numbered 18, after V lost 9 bases and J lost 2 bases. This CDR3 spans 18 amino acids. CDR3 DNA: TGTGCCATCCCCGCCGTGAGGAAGCGGGGGGGCCTCACAGATACGCAGTATTTT. Protein sequence: CAIPAVRKRGGLTDTQYF.

The sample holds many counts of this clonotype. The chain combines TRBV7-9 with TRBJ1-1; D remains unclear. CDR1 and CDR2 from the germline V gene are SEHNR and FQNEAQ (reference sequence). Trimming took off 2 bases at V and 2 bases at J, with 6 bases between the two ends. The CDR3 is 13 amino acids. Here the CDR3 DNA reads TGTGCCAGCAGCTTAAGGATTAACACTGAAGCTTTCTTT. Translated, it gives CASSLRINTEAFF.

In its sample, this clonotype was seen many times. The V gene is TRBV11-3, the J gene TRBJ2-7; 7 bases agree with TRBD1. This CDR3 contains 13 residues. After removal of 5 bases from V and 10 bases from J, the junction contained 11 bases not matched to a gene. Germline CDR1 SGHNT, CDR2 YENEEA. As DNA, the CDR3 is TGTGCCAGCAGCAGAAACCGGGACAGTTTACAGTACTTC. Residues: CASSRNRDSLQYF.

The sample holds many counts of this clonotype. The chain uses TRBV2 and TRBJ2-3; perhaps TRBD2 as D (6 bases). The V and J ends lost 7 bases and 7 bases respectively, with 18 bases between them. Germline CDR1 reads SNHLY; CDR2 reads FYNNEI. The CDR3 loop spans 14 amino acids. The CDR3 coding sequence is TGTGCCAGCACCCCCCAGGGCCGGGGGAATACGCAGTATTTT. Its protein product is CASTPQGRGNTQYF.

There are many counts of this clonotype. This rearrangement joins TRBV28 to TRBJ1-3; D is undetermined. V shed 3 bases and J shed 4 bases, with 10 bases lying between them. The CDR3 totals 14 residues. Germline CDR1 reads MDHEN; CDR2 reads SYDVKM. Here the CDR3 reads CASSFLGLGNTIYF. DNA for the CDR3: TGTGCCAGCAGTTTCCTGGGTCTCGGAAACACCATATATTTT.